This T cell receptor beta chain was sequenced during a study of chronic HIV infection and antiretroviral therapy. Details on this clonotype: Sequence at one end of the junction differs from germline and may be a read error.

TCRdb re-analysed the 5' RACE reads in MiXCR, keeping a single row per CDR3 protein. The sample lists more than 30,000 distinct CDR3 sequences; around 9% were seen once. This CDR3 has 12 amino acids. Per germline, CDR1 SQVTM and CDR2 ANQGSEA. This clonotype was obtained from an adult who had HIV and had not received antiretroviral therapy, or was an uninfected healthy control (not recorded which). J is TRBJ1-2 and V is TRBV29-1; no clear D. Sequenced: peripheral blood. CDR3 region: CSVEGSNYGDTF. The CDR3 bases are TGCAGCGTTGAAGGGTCTAACTATGGCGACACCTTC.